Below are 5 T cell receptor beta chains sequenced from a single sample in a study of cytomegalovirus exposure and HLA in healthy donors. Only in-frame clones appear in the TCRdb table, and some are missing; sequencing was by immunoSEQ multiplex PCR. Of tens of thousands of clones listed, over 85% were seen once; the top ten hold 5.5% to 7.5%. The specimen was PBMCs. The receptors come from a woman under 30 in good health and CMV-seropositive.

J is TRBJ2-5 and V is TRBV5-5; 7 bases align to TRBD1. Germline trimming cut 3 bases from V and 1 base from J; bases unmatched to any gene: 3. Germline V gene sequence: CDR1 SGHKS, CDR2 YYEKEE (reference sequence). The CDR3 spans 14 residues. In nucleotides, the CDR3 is TGTGCCAGCAGCTCGGGACAGCTCCAAGAGACCCAGTACTTC. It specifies CASSSGQLQETQYF.

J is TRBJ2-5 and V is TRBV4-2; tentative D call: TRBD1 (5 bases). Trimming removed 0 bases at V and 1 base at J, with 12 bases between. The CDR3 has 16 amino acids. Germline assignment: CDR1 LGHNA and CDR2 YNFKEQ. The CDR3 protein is CASSQDGASFQETQYF. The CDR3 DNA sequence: TGTGCCAGCAGCCAAGATGGGGCTTCTTTCCAAGAGACCCAGTACTTC.

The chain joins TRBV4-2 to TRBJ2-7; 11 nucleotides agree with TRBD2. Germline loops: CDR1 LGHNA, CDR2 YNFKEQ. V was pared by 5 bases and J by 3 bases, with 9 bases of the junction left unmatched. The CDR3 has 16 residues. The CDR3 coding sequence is TGTGCCAGCAGCTCGCAACTAGCGGGGGCTCTCTACGAGCAGTACTTC. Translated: CASSSQLAGALYEQYF.

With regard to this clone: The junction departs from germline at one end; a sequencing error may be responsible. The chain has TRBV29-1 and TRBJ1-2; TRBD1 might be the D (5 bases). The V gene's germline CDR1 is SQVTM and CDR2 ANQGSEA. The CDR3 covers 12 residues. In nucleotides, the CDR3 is TGCAGCGTTGAAGATCGGCTTGCGGGGGTGGCCTTC. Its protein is CSVEDRLAGVAF.

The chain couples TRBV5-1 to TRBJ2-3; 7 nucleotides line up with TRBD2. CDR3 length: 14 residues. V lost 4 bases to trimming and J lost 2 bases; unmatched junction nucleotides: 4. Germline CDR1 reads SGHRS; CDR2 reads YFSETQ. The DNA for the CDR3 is TGCGCCAGCAGCCTAGCGGCGTTCACAGATACGCAGTATTTT. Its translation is CASSLAAFTDTQYF.